These T cell receptor beta chains were read from a single sample in a study of blood T cell repertoires in COVID-19. Profiled with immunoSEQ multiplex PCR; TCRdb holds only in-frame clones, not every one. The repertoire consists of around 150,000 clones, with about 85% occurring once and the leading ten covering 7% to 10%. Specimen: peripheral blood. Every receptor here comes from a woman aged 60-75 years with COVID-19, enrolled during active disease. Both conserved end residues are part of each CDR3. D genes are given only for firm matches. Clone size is not always given. Where it is, it says once, few, many or a class for expanded clones.

clone_size: .; j_call: TRBJ1-2; d_call: .; v_call: TRBV6-4; cdr3_nt: TGTGCCAGCAGTGACTCGATTGGGGGGGAGACGAGCTACACCTTC; cdr3_aa: CASSDSIGGETSYTF
clone_size: .; j_call: TRBJ1-6; d_call: .; v_call: TRBV27; cdr3_nt: TGTGCCAGCAGTTTACCGGGTGCGCCCCTCCACTTT; cdr3_aa: CASSLPGAPLHF
clone_size: once; j_call: TRBJ1-5; d_call: TRBD1; v_call: TRBV18; cdr3_nt: TGTGCCAGCTCACCTACCGGGACAGGGGCTCAGCCCCAGCATTTT; cdr3_aa: CASSPTGTGAQPQHF
clone_size: .; j_call: TRBJ1-4; d_call: .; v_call: TRBV5-1; cdr3_nt: TGCGCCAGCAGCATATCGGGAGGCAATGAAAAACTGTTTTTT; cdr3_aa: CASSISGGNEKLFF
clone_size: .; j_call: TRBJ1-5; d_call: TRBD1; v_call: TRBV5-1; cdr3_nt: TGCGCCAGCAGCGCCGGGGACAGGGAGGGACAGCCCCAGCATTTT; cdr3_aa: CASSAGDREGQPQHF
clone_size: .; j_call: TRBJ1-1; d_call: TRBD1; v_call: TRBV7-3; cdr3_nt: TGTGCCAGCAGCTTAAGCAACAGGGGGATGAACACTGAAGCTTTCTTT; cdr3_aa: CASSLSNRGMNTEAFF
clone_size: .; j_call: TRBJ1-5; d_call: TRBD1; v_call: TRBV2; cdr3_nt: TGTGCCAGCAGTTACCGGGACAGAAATCAGCCCCAGCATTTT; cdr3_aa: CASSYRDRNQPQHF
clone_size: once; j_call: TRBJ2-1; d_call: .; v_call: TRBV18; cdr3_nt: TGTGCCAGCTCACCACCTGGTTTTGAGTACAATGAGCAGTTCTTC; cdr3_aa: CASSPPGFEYNEQFF
clone_size: .; j_call: TRBJ1-4; d_call: .; v_call: TRBV5-5; cdr3_nt: TGTGCCAGCAGCGTGGACAGATCAGCAACTAATGAAAAACTGTTTTTT; cdr3_aa: CASSVDRSATNEKLFF
clone_size: .; j_call: TRBJ2-5; d_call: .; v_call: TRBV5-1; cdr3_nt: TGCGCCAGCAGCTTGAGAAGACGGGAGGGGGCAGAGACCCAGTACTTC; cdr3_aa: CASSLRRREGAETQYF
clone_size: .; j_call: TRBJ1-2; d_call: .; v_call: TRBV9; cdr3_nt: TGTGCCAGCAGCGTAGTAATTAACTATGGCTACACCTTC; cdr3_aa: CASSVVINYGYTF
clone_size: .; j_call: TRBJ2-3; d_call: .; v_call: TRBV5-1; cdr3_nt: TGCGCCAGCAGCTTGGGCGGAACTAGCACAGATACGCAGTATTTT; cdr3_aa: CASSLGGTSTDTQYF
clone_size: once; j_call: TRBJ2-2; d_call: .; v_call: TRBV7-3; cdr3_nt: TGTGCCAGCAGCTTATCCGGGGGCACCGGGGAGCTGTTTTTT; cdr3_aa: CASSLSGGTGELFF
clone_size: .; j_call: TRBJ1-5; d_call: TRBD1; v_call: TRBV5-5; cdr3_nt: TGTGCCAGCAGCCTTACAGGGGAACAGTCTCAGCCCCAGCATTTT; cdr3_aa: CASSLTGEQSQPQHF
clone_size: .; j_call: TRBJ1-2; d_call: .; v_call: TRBV29-1; cdr3_nt: TGCAGCGTTGAAGCCAGGGATCGGGGGGGCTACACCTTC; cdr3_aa: CSVEARDRGGYTF
clone_size: .; j_call: TRBJ2-1; d_call: .; v_call: TRBV6-6; cdr3_nt: TGTGCCAGCAGTCAGAAACGGGACTTCAATGAGCAGTTCTTC; cdr3_aa: CASSQKRDFNEQFF
clone_size: .; j_call: TRBJ1-1; d_call: TRBD1; v_call: TRBV19; cdr3_nt: TGTGCCAGTAAACGCGGGGACAGTGAGTTTAACACTGAAGCTTTCTTT; cdr3_aa: CASKRGDSEFNTEAFF
clone_size: .; j_call: TRBJ2-7; d_call: .; v_call: TRBV6-5; cdr3_nt: TGTGCCAGCAAGCACAGAGCAGGCTACGAGCAGTACTTC; cdr3_aa: CASKHRAGYEQYF
clone_size: .; j_call: TRBJ2-2; d_call: .; v_call: TRBV12-3/TRBV12-4; cdr3_nt: TGTGCCAGCAGTTTGGTAGACACCGGGGAGCTGTTTTTT; cdr3_aa: CASSLVDTGELFF
clone_size: .; j_call: TRBJ1-1; d_call: TRBD1; v_call: TRBV7-3; cdr3_nt: TGTGCCAGCAGCTCAGGACAGGGGAACACTGAAGCTTTCTTT; cdr3_aa: CASSSGQGNTEAFF
clone_size: .; j_call: TRBJ2-1; d_call: .; v_call: TRBV4-2; cdr3_nt: TGTGCCAGCAGCCTCCCCGGTAGCAATGAGCAGTTCTTC; cdr3_aa: CASSLPGSNEQFF
clone_size: .; j_call: TRBJ2-2; d_call: .; v_call: TRBV7-3; cdr3_nt: TGTGCCAGCAGCTTCTTCGTGAACACCGGGGAGCTGTTTTTT; cdr3_aa: CASSFFVNTGELFF
clone_size: few; j_call: TRBJ2-1; d_call: TRBD2; v_call: TRBV10-2; cdr3_nt: TGCGCCAGCACAAACAGCGGGAGAGTCAATGAGCAGTTCTTC; cdr3_aa: CASTNSGRVNEQFF
clone_size: .; j_call: TRBJ1-2; d_call: .; v_call: TRBV28; cdr3_nt: TGTGCCAGCATTCCCGGCGGGGGCAGAGAGAACTATGGCTACACCTTC; cdr3_aa: CASIPGGGRENYGYTF
clone_size: .; j_call: TRBJ1-1; d_call: .; v_call: TRBV15; cdr3_nt: TGTGCCACCAGCAGTTATGGACGGACATACATGAACACTGAAGCTTTCTTT; cdr3_aa: CATSSYGRTYMNTEAFF
clone_size: .; j_call: TRBJ2-5; d_call: .; v_call: TRBV11-2; cdr3_nt: TGTGCCAGCAGTCGGACTACTGTGACCCAGTACTTC; cdr3_aa: CASSRTTVTQYF
clone_size: .; j_call: TRBJ1-2; d_call: TRBD1; v_call: TRBV18; cdr3_nt: TGTGCCAGCTTGGAAACCGGACAGGGAATCTATGGCTACACCTTC; cdr3_aa: CASLETGQGIYGYTF
clone_size: .; j_call: TRBJ2-6; d_call: TRBD2; v_call: TRBV9; cdr3_nt: TGTGCCAGCTCCCCCGGGGCTAGCGGGGGGGGATTGAGCTCTGGGGCCAACGTCCTGACTTTC; cdr3_aa: CASSPGASGGGLSSGANVLTF
clone_size: .; j_call: TRBJ1-5; d_call: .; v_call: TRBV10-3; cdr3_nt: TGTGCCATCAGTGAGTCTCCAGGGAAAAGCAATCAGCCCCAGCATTTT; cdr3_aa: CAISESPGKSNQPQHF
clone_size: .; j_call: TRBJ1-1; d_call: .; v_call: TRBV24-1; cdr3_nt: TGTGCCACCGAGACGCGGGACGGCACTGAAGCTTTCTTT; cdr3_aa: CATETRDGTEAFF
clone_size: .; j_call: TRBJ2-3; d_call: TRBD2; v_call: TRBV28; cdr3_nt: TGTGCCAGCAGTTCCCTAGCGGGAGGCACAGATACGCAGTATTTT; cdr3_aa: CASSSLAGGTDTQYF
clone_size: .; j_call: TRBJ1-6; d_call: .; v_call: TRBV5-1; cdr3_nt: TGCGCCAGCAAAACAGGAGACTTTAATTCACCCCTCCACTTT; cdr3_aa: CASKTGDFNSPLHF
clone_size: .; j_call: TRBJ2-7; d_call: TRBD1; v_call: TRBV18; cdr3_nt: TGTGCCAGCTCACCACTTGCCGTAGACAGGGTGGTCGAGCAGTACTTC; cdr3_aa: CASSPLAVDRVVEQYF
clone_size: once; j_call: TRBJ1-3; d_call: .; v_call: TRBV19; cdr3_nt: TGTGCCAGTAATAGCGGATATGGAAACACCATATATTTT; cdr3_aa: CASNSGYGNTIYF
clone_size: .; j_call: TRBJ1-2; d_call: .; v_call: TRBV11-2; cdr3_nt: TGTGCCAGCAGCTTAGATTCCGGGATCTTGGGAGGCTACACCTTC; cdr3_aa: CASSLDSGILGGYTF
clone_size: .; j_call: TRBJ2-3; d_call: .; v_call: TRBV6-5; cdr3_nt: TGTGCCAGCAGTTACCTGGCCCTCGGCACAGATACGCAGTATTTT; cdr3_aa: CASSYLALGTDTQYF
clone_size: .; j_call: TRBJ2-4; d_call: TRBD1; v_call: TRBV27; cdr3_nt: TGTGCCAGCAGTTCCCTACCGGGACAGCTAGCCAAAAACATTCAGTACTTC; cdr3_aa: CASSSLPGQLAKNIQYF
clone_size: once; j_call: TRBJ1-2; d_call: .; v_call: TRBV7-6; cdr3_nt: TGTGCCAGCAGCTCCGGACTTTCTCGGGTCTATGGCTACACCTTC; cdr3_aa: CASSSGLSRVYGYTF
clone_size: .; j_call: TRBJ1-3; d_call: .; v_call: TRBV9; cdr3_nt: TGTGCCAGCAGCGTAGGACAAACTGGAAACACCATATATTTT; cdr3_aa: CASSVGQTGNTIYF
clone_size: .; j_call: TRBJ2-2; d_call: TRBD1; v_call: TRBV2; cdr3_nt: TGTGCCAGCACGGGACAGGGGGCCGGGGAGCTGTTTTTT; cdr3_aa: CASTGQGAGELFF
clone_size: .; j_call: TRBJ1-2; d_call: .; v_call: TRBV6-5; cdr3_nt: TGTGCCAGCAGTCCGCGACAGCGCTATGGCTACACCTTC; cdr3_aa: CASSPRQRYGYTF
clone_size: .; j_call: TRBJ1-4; d_call: .; v_call: TRBV5-1; cdr3_nt: TGCGCCAGCAGCCCCGGATGGGAGGAAAAACTGTTTTTT; cdr3_aa: CASSPGWEEKLFF
clone_size: few; j_call: TRBJ1-1; d_call: .; v_call: TRBV11-2; cdr3_nt: TGTGCCAGCAGCTTCATGAACACTGAAGCTTTCTTT; cdr3_aa: CASSFMNTEAFF
clone_size: .; j_call: TRBJ1-2; d_call: .; v_call: TRBV29-1; cdr3_nt: TGCAGCGTTGAACAGGGGTATACCTTC; cdr3_aa: CSVEQGYTF
clone_size: .; j_call: TRBJ1-1; d_call: TRBD1; v_call: TRBV12-3/TRBV12-4; cdr3_nt: TGTGCCAGCAGTTTAAACAGGGGGCGTGAAGCTTTCTTT; cdr3_aa: CASSLNRGREAFF
clone_size: .; j_call: TRBJ2-5; d_call: .; v_call: TRBV12-5; cdr3_nt: TGTGCTAGTGGCCCGCAGACAGCATACCAAGAGACCCAGTACTTC; cdr3_aa: CASGPQTAYQETQYF
clone_size: .; j_call: TRBJ1-1; d_call: .; v_call: TRBV29-1; cdr3_nt: TGCAGCGTTGGGGGCAGTAACACTGAAGCTTTCTTT; cdr3_aa: CSVGGSNTEAFF
clone_size: once; j_call: TRBJ1-4; d_call: .; v_call: TRBV15; cdr3_nt: TGTGCCACCAGCAGTCGGAGGTTACTTAATGAAAAACTGTTTTTT; cdr3_aa: CATSSRRLLNEKLFF
clone_size: .; j_call: TRBJ1-6; d_call: .; v_call: TRBV7-2; cdr3_nt: TGTGCCAGCACCCGGGGAGTTAATTCACCCCTCCACTTT; cdr3_aa: CASTRGVNSPLHF
clone_size: .; j_call: TRBJ1-1; d_call: .; v_call: TRBV2; cdr3_nt: TGTGCCAGCAGAAAGGTGCGGGCAATGAACACTGAAGCTTTCTTT; cdr3_aa: CASRKVRAMNTEAFF
clone_size: .; j_call: TRBJ1-2; d_call: .; v_call: TRBV6-5; cdr3_nt: TGTGCCAGCAGGGGGAGTGGCTACACCTTC; cdr3_aa: CASRGSGYTF
clone_size: .; j_call: TRBJ2-2; d_call: .; v_call: TRBV24-1; cdr3_nt: TGTGCCACCAGTGATTCCGGGGGAAGGGCCGGGGAGCTGTTTTTT; cdr3_aa: CATSDSGGRAGELFF
clone_size: .; j_call: TRBJ2-2; d_call: TRBD1; v_call: TRBV24-1; cdr3_nt: TGTGCCACCAGTGATTCCACCAACAGGGGCAAGGGGGAGCTGTTTTTT; cdr3_aa: CATSDSTNRGKGELFF